A selection of T cell receptor beta chains follows, all from one sample in a study of human versus mouse CDR3 diversity and MHC coevolution. Sequenced by immunoSEQ multiplex PCR; TCRdb stores in-frame clones only, minus some. Altogether roughly 80,000 clones are present, roughly 95% being singletons, with the ten largest covering 1.2% to 1.5%. The sequenced sample consisted of naive CD4+ T cells from blood. These receptors were collected from a person between 25 and 75 years old in good health. Each CDR3 is given with its conserved first and last residue. Each record gives: J gene, clone size, D gene, V gene, CDR3 DNA, CDR3 protein. A D gene is named only where the DNA matches it firmly. The size of a clone is reported for some rows only, either as once, few or many, or as a class for expanded clones.

TRBJ2-1,NA,TRBD1,TRBV5-1,TGCGCCAGCAGCGTAGCACCCGGGACAGGGAACAATGAGCAGTTCTTC,CASSVAPGTGNNEQFF
TRBJ2-7,NA,NA,TRBV19,TGTGCCAGTAGTATGGGCAGGGGACACTACGAGCAGTACTTC,CASSMGRGHYEQYF
TRBJ2-2,few,TRBD2,TRBV9,TGTGCCAGCAGCGCCCCCTTCTCTAGCGGGAGGGCCGGCACCGGGGAGCTGTTTTTT,CASSAPFSSGRAGTGELFF
TRBJ2-3,NA,TRBD2,TRBV9,TGTGCCAGCAGCCCCCGTCGGGAGGGAGATACGCAGTATTTT,CASSPRREGDTQYF
TRBJ1-1,NA,NA,TRBV18,TGTGCCAGCTCACCGGGCACAGGGAATGTTGATGAAGCTTTCTTT,CASSPGTGNVDEAFF
TRBJ1-6,NA,NA,TRBV6-5,TGTGCCAGCAGTTACGGCGGTGGACCCCTCCACTTT,CASSYGGGPLHF
TRBJ2-7,NA,TRBD1,TRBV27,TGTGCCAGCAGTTCCTCGGGACAGGGATTCGAGCAGTACTTC,CASSSSGQGFEQYF
TRBJ1-1,NA,TRBD1,TRBV28,TGTGCCAGCAGTCCCCCCCAGGGGGGAGCTTTCTTT,CASSPPQGGAFF
TRBJ2-3,once,TRBD2,TRBV5-4,TGTGCCAGCAGCTCGACTAGCGGGGGCACAGATACGCAGTATTTT,CASSSTSGGTDTQYF
TRBJ2-7,NA,NA,TRBV11-3,TGTGCCAGCAGCTTATTTCCTGGCCTGGAGCAGTACTTC,CASSLFPGLEQYF
TRBJ1-1,NA,NA,TRBV25-1,TGTGCCAGCAGTGCCTTTGGGGCAGGGACAATTGAAGCTTTCTTT,CASSAFGAGTIEAFF
TRBJ2-7,NA,TRBD1,TRBV30,TGTGCCTGGAGGGGACAGGGCTACGAGCAGTACTTC,CAWRGQGYEQYF
TRBJ2-1,NA,TRBD2,TRBV13,TGTGCCAGCAGCTCAAGGGGGCGGGAGGGCCTAGGGGAGCAGTTCTTC,CASSSRGREGLGEQFF
TRBJ2-7,NA,TRBD1,TRBV28,TGTGCCAGCAGTTTAGGACAGGCCCCTTACGAGCAGTACTTC,CASSLGQAPYEQYF
TRBJ2-1,NA,NA,TRBV19,TGTGCCAGTAGTTTACGGGACTTCGACTACAATGAGCAGTTCTTC,CASSLRDFDYNEQFF
TRBJ2-1,NA,NA,TRBV2,TGTGCCAGCAGTTGGACTACTCTAAGCTCCTACAATGAGCAGTTCTTC,CASSWTTLSSYNEQFF
TRBJ2-7,NA,TRBD2,TRBV6-1,TGTGCCAGCGGCTCACTAGCGGGGAGCTCCTACGAGCAGTACTTC,CASGSLAGSSYEQYF
TRBJ1-5,NA,NA,TRBV6-6,TGTGCCAGCACCTTTAGAGATCAGCCCCAGCATTTT,CASTFRDQPQHF
TRBJ1-2,NA,NA,TRBV28,TGTGCCAGCAGGCCCCAGGGTGACTATGGCTACACCTTC,CASRPQGDYGYTF
TRBJ1-5,NA,TRBD1,TRBV7-2,TGTGCCAGCAGCTTGGCCACAGGGGGCTCAGGTCAGCCCCAGCATTTT,CASSLATGGSGQPQHF
TRBJ2-2,NA,TRBD1,TRBV4-3,TGCGCCAGCAGCCAAGATCTGAGTCCAGGGGGCCCTACTAGCACCGGGGAGCTGTTTTTT,CASSQDLSPGGPTSTGELFF
TRBJ1-1,NA,TRBD1,TRBV4-1,TGCGCCAGCAGCCAGGGACAGGGTCGGGAGAACACTGAAGCTTTCTTT,CASSQGQGRENTEAFF
TRBJ2-3,NA,TRBD2,TRBV30,TGTGCCTCCTCGGGGGGGGTCACAGATACGCAGTATTTT,CASSGGVTDTQYF
TRBJ1-4,NA,TRBD1,TRBV5-1,TGCGCCAGCAGCTTTTGGTTGACGGGGACAGGTGAAAAACTGTTTTTT,CASSFWLTGTGEKLFF
TRBJ1-2,NA,TRBD1,TRBV6-5,TGTGCCAGCAGTTCCCAAGGGCAGGGGGCCTATGGCTACACTTTC,CASSSQGQGAYGYTF
TRBJ1-1,NA,NA,TRBV6-1,TGTGCCAGCAGTGAACCCCTTTCCAGGGCCCTTGGGGCTTTCTTT,CASSEPLSRALGAFF
TRBJ2-7,once,TRBD2,TRBV25-1,TGTGCCAGCAGTGAATCCAAGGCTAGCGGGGGCTACGAGCAGTACTTC,CASSESKASGGYEQYF
TRBJ2-7,NA,NA,TRBV11-3,TGTGCCAGCAGCTCTCGCGGGGCTGGTGAGCAGTACTTC,CASSSRGAGEQYF
TRBJ2-5,NA,NA,TRBV7-2,TGTGCCAGCAGCCCAAACGGGGGACAAGAGACCCAGTACTTC,CASSPNGGQETQYF
TRBJ2-2,NA,TRBD1,TRBV18,TGTGCCAGCTCACCGCCGGGACAGGGGACCGGGGAGCTGTTTTTT,CASSPPGQGTGELFF
TRBJ1-2,NA,TRBD1,TRBV7-3,TGTGCCAGCAGGTCCGGGACAGCCTTTTTGGGCTACACCTTC,CASRSGTAFLGYTF
TRBJ2-3,NA,TRBD2,TRBV5-1,TGCGCCAGCAGAACGGGAGGGGGGCCTCTCACAGATACGCAGTATTTT,CASRTGGGPLTDTQYF
TRBJ2-1,NA,TRBD2,TRBV11-1,TGTGCCAGCAGGAGTAGCGGGAGGGCCAGTAACGATGAGCAGTTCTTC,CASRSSGRASNDEQFF
TRBJ1-2,NA,NA,TRBV7-3,TGTGCCAGCAGCGCCAGCCTTGGGGCGCAGGGCTATGGCTACACCTTC,CASSASLGAQGYGYTF
TRBJ2-7,NA,NA,TRBV5-1,TGCGCCAGCAGCCCAGGGGGGTCACCACTTATTTACGAGCAGTACTTC,CASSPGGSPLIYEQYF
TRBJ1-1,NA,TRBD1,TRBV30,TGTGCCGGGACAGGGTCCAGCATGAACACTGAAGCTTTCTTT,CAGTGSSMNTEAFF
TRBJ1-5,NA,TRBD1,TRBV18,TGTGCCAGCTCACCACCGGGACAGCCTCAGCCCCAGCATTTT,CASSPPGQPQPQHF
TRBJ2-6,NA,NA,TRBV30,TGTGCCTGGAGCCCAGGGGCCGGGGCCAACGTCCTGACTTTC,CAWSPGAGANVLTF
TRBJ2-7,once,TRBD2,TRBV7-2,TGTGCCAGCAGCTACAATGGTCTAGCGGGAGTCGAGCAGTACTTC,CASSYNGLAGVEQYF
TRBJ2-2,NA,NA,TRBV11-2,TGTGCCAGCAGGCCTATACAGGGTGCGAACACCGGGGAGCTGTTTTTT,CASRPIQGANTGELFF
TRBJ2-2,NA,TRBD1,TRBV5-4,TGTGCCAGCAGCGCCCGGTGGACAGGGAACACCGGGGAGCTGTTTTTT,CASSARWTGNTGELFF
TRBJ2-5,once,TRBD2,TRBV7-3,TGTGCCAGCAGCTTACAAGCGGGAGACGGAGAGACCCAGTACTTC,CASSLQAGDGETQYF
TRBJ2-7,NA,TRBD2,TRBV18,TGTGCCAGCTCAGAGAGCGGGAGGGCGCCTTACGAGCAGTACTTC,CASSESGRAPYEQYF
TRBJ2-6,NA,NA,TRBV30,TGTGCCTGGAGTGGCAGGAAGTCTGGGGCCAACGTCCTGACTTTC,CAWSGRKSGANVLTF
TRBJ2-2,NA,NA,TRBV11-3,TGTGCCAGCAGCCTCGAATGGTCGGCCGGGGAGCTGTTTTTT,CASSLEWSAGELFF
TRBJ1-1,once,NA,TRBV6-5,TGTGCCAGCAGTTGGGGGCAGATGAACACTGAAGCTTTCTTT,CASSWGQMNTEAFF